This T cell receptor beta chain originates from a study of T cell responses to AZD1222 COVID-19 vaccine. Study results and caveats: The donor group comprised mostly white British people and more females; the analysis possibly underestimated clonal diversity. Repertoire sampling happened only post peak T cell response. Close to half of all spike-specific TCRs reportedly target regions of the variants that are unmutated. Researchers report vaccine-associated CD4 TCRs spanning spike, with dominance at 160-218 and 743-854.

About this clone: Its antigen is unidentified.

Assay: immunoSEQ multiplex PCR; the TCRdb copy retains only in-frame clones and omits some. The sample has 130,000 or so clones; roughly 89% are singletons. The source of this sequence is an adult in good health. The source was peripheral blood, collected on day 0 of AZD1222 vaccination.

CDR3 nucleotide sequence: TGTGCCAGTACTGGGGGAGCTAATGAAAAACTGTTTTTT. Residues: CASTGGANEKLFF. This chain links TRBV27 with TRBJ1-4; a weak D match, TRBD1 (5 bases). V dropped 9 bases and J dropped 3 bases, with 11 bases sitting between them. Germline assignment: CDR1 MNHEY and CDR2 SMNVEV (reference sequence). The CDR3 is made up of 13 amino acids.